The next 20 T cell receptor beta chains were all read from a single sample in a study of blood T cell repertoires in COVID-19. The method was immunoSEQ multiplex PCR; TCRdb's version includes in-frame clones alone and lacks a portion of them. The sample carries about 240,000 clones, over 80% recorded once. Material for sequencing was peripheral blood. These receptors were taken from a man in his thirties or forties who had recovered from COVID-19.

The chain joins TRBV15 to TRBJ2-3, with TRBD1 matching over 9 bases. CDR3 length: 16 amino acids. CDR1 LNHNV and CDR2 YYDKDF come from the germline V gene (reference sequence). Losses at the gene ends were 1 base for V and 1 base for J; bases not matched to a gene: 3. The CDR3 loop is CATSRGRDRGTDTQYF. The CDR3 coding sequence is TGTGCCACCAGCAGAGGGCGGGACAGGGGCACAGATACGCAGTATTTT.

V gene TRBV5-1 combines with J gene TRBJ2-2, with D tentatively TRBD2 (5 bases). Germline V lookup: CDR1 SGHRS, CDR2 YFSETQ. The length of the CDR3 is 14 residues. V was clipped by 3 bases and J by 6 bases, with 12 bases between them. CDR3 in amino acids: CASSSTRMAGELFF. The CDR3 DNA sequence: TGCGCCAGCAGCTCTACTAGGATGGCCGGGGAGCTGTTTTTT.

The chain employs TRBV7-2 and TRBJ2-2, with 7 positions matching TRBD1. The CDR3 sequence is 14 residues long. Germline values: CDR1 SGHTA, CDR2 FQGNSA. V lost 3 bases, J lost 5 bases, and 3 bases stayed unmatched. In nucleotides, the CDR3 is TGTGCCAGCAGCTTCCAACAGGGGACCGGGGAGCTGTTTTTT. Protein product: CASSFQQGTGELFF.

Many counts were recorded for this clone. This chain links TRBV5-5 with TRBJ1-1; tentatively, D is TRBD1 (5 bases). Germline CDR1 is SGHKS and CDR2 is YYEKEE (reference sequence). The V and J ends lost 4 bases and 2 bases respectively, with 9 bases between them. The CDR3 is 13 amino acids. In DNA, the CDR3 is TGTGCCAGCAGCCCCGGACAAAACACTGAAGCTTTCTTT. The encoded protein is CASSPGQNTEAFF.

The chain has TRBV10-3 and TRBJ2-5, with a weak D call TRBD1 (6 bases). V lost 2 bases, J lost 9 bases, and 16 bases lay in between. The CDR3 covers 14 residues. Germline CDR1 reads ENHRY; CDR2 reads SYGVKD. CDR3 protein: CAISEPSSRGAQYF. The DNA of the CDR3 is TGTGCCATCAGTGAGCCGAGTTCCAGGGGAGCCCAGTACTTC.

CDR3: CASSRDRGNTEAFF. CDR3 coding DNA: TGCGCCAGCAGTCGGGACAGGGGAAACACTGAAGCTTTCTTT. The V call is TRBV5-1, the J call TRBJ1-1, with 10 bases fitting TRBD1. Germline V gene lookup returns CDR1 SGHRS and CDR2 YFSETQ. The junction had 3 bases not matched to a gene; V was cut back by 5 bases and J by 2 bases. CDR3 length: 14 residues.

J is TRBJ2-5 and V is TRBV10-3, with 9 nucleotides matching TRBD1. The J segment lost 5 bases and the V segment lost 10 bases, leaving 11 bases of the junction unmatched. Germline V lookup: CDR1 ENHRY, CDR2 SYGVKD. This CDR3 is built from 14 residues. For the CDR3, the DNA is TGTGCCACACAAATTACAGGGGGCCGGGAGACCCAGTACTTC. This gives the protein CATQITGGRETQYF.

V gene TRBV10-3 combines with J gene TRBJ2-1; possibly TRBD2 for D (6 bases). With 6 bases removed from V and 14 bases from J, the gap between germline ends came to 20 bases. CDR1 is ENHRY, CDR2 SYGVKD, per germline. This CDR3 spans 13 amino acids. The CDR3 DNA follows: TGTGCCATCAGGGGGGAGGAGGGCGTGCATGAGTTCTTC. Its translation: CAIRGEEGVHEFF.

The rearrangement joins TRBV9 to TRBJ1-5; maybe TRBD1 (6 bases). The V end lost 0 bases, the J end lost 11 bases, and 18 bases lay between the germline ends. Per the germline V gene, CDR1 is SGDLS and CDR2 is YYNGEE. The CDR3 consists of 15 residues. The CDR3 here is CASSVDGGSGGAQHF. The CDR3 DNA reads as TGTGCCAGCAGCGTAGATGGGGGCTCGGGTGGGGCCCAGCATTTT.

This sequence joins TRBV7-8 and TRBJ1-1; D unclear. Trimming removed 5 bases at V and 6 bases at J, with 19 bases between. This CDR3 spans 15 amino acids. Germline values: CDR1 SGHVS, CDR2 FQNEAQ. Written as DNA, the CDR3 is TGTGCCAGCAGCCCCTCTTCCCTCCAGGTCGCTGAAGCTTTCTTT. Translated: CASSPSSLQVAEAFF.

The rearrangement links TRBV2 to TRBJ2-4; D possibly corresponds to TRBD2 (5 bases). Germline CDR1 is SNHLY and CDR2 is FYNNEI. The CDR3 is 14 amino acids. Trimming took 7 bases from V and 0 from J, leaving 10 bases between them. As DNA, the CDR3 is TGTGCCAGCATCAGCGGAATAGCCAAAAACATTCAGTACTTC. It specifies CASISGIAKNIQYF.

The sample holds one count of this clone. V gene TRBV2 combines with J gene TRBJ2-1, with 7 bases matching TRBD2. CDR1 and CDR2 (germline): SNHLY, FYNNEI. This CDR3 region has 15 residues. V was pared by 6 bases and J by 4 bases, with 9 bases of the junction left unmatched. CDR3 DNA sequence: TGTGCCAGCAGAAAGCCCCTAGCGGAATACAATGAGCAGTTCTTC. This gives the protein CASRKPLAEYNEQFF.

This chain uses TRBV4-2 with TRBJ2-2; D gene uncertain. This CDR3 spans 15 amino acids. Per the germline V gene, CDR1 is LGHNA and CDR2 is YNFKEQ. Trimming took off 0 bases at V and 1 base at J, with 6 bases between the two ends. CDR3 sequence: CASSQDPRNTGELFF. The CDR3 nucleotides read TGTGCCAGCAGCCAAGATCCCAGGAACACCGGGGAGCTGTTTTTT.

The V call is TRBV11-2, the J call TRBJ1-1; 9 nucleotides align to TRBD1. Germline V gene data show CDR1 as SGHAT and CDR2 as FQNNGV. J lost 0 bases, V lost 6 bases, and 14 bases had no gene match. The CDR3 extends over 18 amino acids. The CDR3 reads CASSTNRGRVPMNTEAFF. Here the CDR3 DNA reads TGTGCCAGCAGTACCAACAGGGGGCGAGTCCCAATGAACACTGAAGCTTTCTTT.

The V and J genes are TRBV15 and TRBJ1-2; D perhaps matches TRBD1 (5 bases). The CDR3 extends over 12 amino acids. Germline assignment: CDR1 LNHNV and CDR2 YYDKDF (reference sequence). Trimming took 5 bases from V and 8 from J, leaving 12 bases between them. CDR3 nucleotides: TGTGCCACCAGCGAGCAGGGTATCGGCTACACCTTC. It translates to CATSEQGIGYTF.

V is TRBV3-1 (or the pseudogene TRBV3-2) and J is TRBJ2-1; TRBD2 aligns across 12 bases. CDR1 and CDR2 from the germline V gene are LGHDT and YNNKEL (reference sequence). Unmatched junction bases numbered 7, after V lost 1 base and J lost 9 bases. This CDR3 is built from 16 residues. CDR3 amino acids: CASSQGPSSGGGEQFF. In DNA form, the CDR3 reads TGTGCCAGCAGCCAAGGCCCCTCTAGCGGGGGGGGTGAGCAGTTCTTC.

The chain is built from TRBV4-2 and TRBJ2-3; 8 bases map to TRBD2. The CDR3 covers 16 residues. Germline V gene lookup returns CDR1 LGHNA and CDR2 YNFKEQ. Trimming cost V 0 bases and J 6 bases; bases outside gene matches: 8. CDR3 DNA sequence: TGTGCCAGCAGCCAAGATCTACGGGGGGGCCCTGATACGCAGTATTTT. Its translation is CASSQDLRGGPDTQYF.

CDR3 sequence reads: CASSLTTGARTGGYTF. Written as DNA, the CDR3 is TGTGCCAGCAGCTTAACGACAGGAGCTCGGACGGGCGGCTACACCTTC. The chain couples TRBV7-2 to TRBJ1-2, with TRBD1 as a possible D gene (6 bases). The CDR3 covers 16 residues. Germline loops: CDR1 SGHTA, CDR2 FQGNSA. V dropped 2 bases and J dropped 8 bases, with 21 bases sitting between them. The whole variable domain, remainder taken from reference TRBV7-2 and TRBJ1-2, is GAGVSQSPSNKVTEKGKDVELRCDPISGHTALYWYRQSLGQGLEFLIYFQGNSAPDKSGLPSDRFSAERTGGSVSTLTIQRTQQEDSAVYLCASSLTTGARTGGYTFGSGTRLTVV.

V is TRBV5-8 and J is TRBJ1-2; D gene unclear. Germline V gene sequence: CDR1 SGHTS, CDR2 YDEGEE. The V and J ends lost 1 base and 8 bases respectively, with 18 bases between them. The CDR3 has 15 amino acids. Here the CDR3 DNA reads TGTGCCAGCAGCTTGTTGCCGAGGGAGGTGTTGGGCTACACCTTC. This sequence encodes CASSLLPREVLGYTF.

The chain is built from TRBV4-1 and TRBJ2-3; 11 bases match TRBD2. Germline CDR1 and CDR2: MGHRA and YSYEKL. The CDR3 has 17 amino acids. V lost 4 bases and J lost 0; bases outside the gene matches: 6. The CDR3 nucleotides are TGCGCCAGCAGCCGCTTACTAGCGGGGGTCAGCACAGATACGCAGTATTTT. Translating gives CASSRLLAGVSTDTQYF.